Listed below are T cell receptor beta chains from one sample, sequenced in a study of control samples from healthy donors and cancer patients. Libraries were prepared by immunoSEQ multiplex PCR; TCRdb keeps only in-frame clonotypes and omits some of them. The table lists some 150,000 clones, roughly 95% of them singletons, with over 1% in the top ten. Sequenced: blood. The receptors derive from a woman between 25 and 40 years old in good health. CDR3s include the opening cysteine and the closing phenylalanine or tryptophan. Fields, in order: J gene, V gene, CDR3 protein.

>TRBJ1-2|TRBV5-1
CASSSGQSRGYTF
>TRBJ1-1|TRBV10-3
CAIKGQGRTVTEAFF
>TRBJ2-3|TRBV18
CASSPPGPSPTDTQYF
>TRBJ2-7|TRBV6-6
CASSSPGQGPYEQYF
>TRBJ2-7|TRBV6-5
CASSRLASYEQYF
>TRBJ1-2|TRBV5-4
CASRPDRPYGYTF
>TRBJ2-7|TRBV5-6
CASSARDGNYEQYF
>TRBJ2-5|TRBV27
CASSLTYRDIRGETQYF
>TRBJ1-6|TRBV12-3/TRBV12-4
CASGEGGPLHF
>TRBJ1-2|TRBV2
CASSEYNYGYTF
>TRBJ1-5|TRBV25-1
CASSEFGGSNQPQHF
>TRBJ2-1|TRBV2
CASSEERGSYNEQFF
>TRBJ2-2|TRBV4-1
CASSGTGTHLTGELFF
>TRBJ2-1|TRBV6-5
CASRYGWEVSYNEQFF
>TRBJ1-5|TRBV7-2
CASSLTSTGLGQPQHF
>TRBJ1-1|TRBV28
CASSPNTVFALNTEAFF
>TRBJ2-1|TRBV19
CASSIRTGNSYNEQFF
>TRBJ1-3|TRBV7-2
CASSLGVSQTGNTIYF
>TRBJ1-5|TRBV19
CASSIDASGRSQPQHF
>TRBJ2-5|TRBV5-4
CASSRGWGETQYF
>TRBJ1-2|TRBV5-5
CASSSPSEGYTF
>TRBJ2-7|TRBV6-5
CASRRIEQYF
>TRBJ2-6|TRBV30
CAWRRVSGANVLTF
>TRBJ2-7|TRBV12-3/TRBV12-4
CASRGHTSYEQYF
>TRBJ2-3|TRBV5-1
CASSSRQFSYSTDTQYF
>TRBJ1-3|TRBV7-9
CASSFYFGVSSGNTIYF
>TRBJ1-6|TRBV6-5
CASGIIFSPLHF
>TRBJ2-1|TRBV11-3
CASSPGLAGYNEQFF
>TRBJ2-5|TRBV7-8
CASSLEVVQETQYF